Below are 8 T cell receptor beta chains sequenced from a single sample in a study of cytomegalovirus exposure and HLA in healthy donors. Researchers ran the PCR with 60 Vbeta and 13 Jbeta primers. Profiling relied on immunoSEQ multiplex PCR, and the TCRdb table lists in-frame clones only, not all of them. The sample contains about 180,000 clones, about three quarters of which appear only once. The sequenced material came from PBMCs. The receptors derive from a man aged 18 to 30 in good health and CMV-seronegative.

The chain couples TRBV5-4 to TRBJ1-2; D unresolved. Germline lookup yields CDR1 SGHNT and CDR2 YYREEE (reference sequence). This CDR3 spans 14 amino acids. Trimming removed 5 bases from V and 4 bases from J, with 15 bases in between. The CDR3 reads CASRRWEPSYGYTF. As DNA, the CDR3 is TGTGCCAGCAGAAGGTGGGAGCCCTCCTATGGCTACACCTTC.

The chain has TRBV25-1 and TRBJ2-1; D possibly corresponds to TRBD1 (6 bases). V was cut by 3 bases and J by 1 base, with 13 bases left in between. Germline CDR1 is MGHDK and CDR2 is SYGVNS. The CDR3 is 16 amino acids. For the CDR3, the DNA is TGTGCCAGCAGTGATCTCCCAGGGGTTTCCTACAATGAGCAGTTCTTC. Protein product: CASSDLPGVSYNEQFF.

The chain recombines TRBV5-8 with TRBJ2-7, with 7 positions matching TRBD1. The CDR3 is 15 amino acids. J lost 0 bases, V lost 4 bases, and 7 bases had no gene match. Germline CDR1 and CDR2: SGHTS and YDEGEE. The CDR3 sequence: CASSPRDSRSYEQYF. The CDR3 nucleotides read TGTGCCAGCAGCCCCCGGGACAGTCGCTCCTACGAGCAGTACTTC.

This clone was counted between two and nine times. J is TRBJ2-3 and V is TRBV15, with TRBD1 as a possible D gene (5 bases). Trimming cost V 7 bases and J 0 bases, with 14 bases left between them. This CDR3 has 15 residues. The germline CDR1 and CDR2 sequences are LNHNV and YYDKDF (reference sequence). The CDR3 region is CATTKDISSTDTQYF. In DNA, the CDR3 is TGTGCCACCACGAAGGACATTTCTAGCACAGATACGCAGTATTTT.

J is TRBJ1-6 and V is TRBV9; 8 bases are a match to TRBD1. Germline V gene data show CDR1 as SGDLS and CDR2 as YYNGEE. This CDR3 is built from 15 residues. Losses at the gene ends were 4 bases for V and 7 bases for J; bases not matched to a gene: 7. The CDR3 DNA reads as TGTGCCAGCAGCCTAGACAGGGGCGCAAATTCACCCCTCCACTTT. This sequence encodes CASSLDRGANSPLHF.

CDR3 bases: TGCAGCGTTGCTACAGGGGAGAATTCACCCCTCCACTTT. It codes for CSVATGENSPLHF. The V and J genes are TRBV29-1 and TRBJ1-6; 7 bases map to TRBD1. J gave up 7 bases and V 4 bases, and 4 bases lay outside the gene matches. The germline gives CDR1 SQVTM, CDR2 ANQGSEA. This CDR3 has 13 residues.

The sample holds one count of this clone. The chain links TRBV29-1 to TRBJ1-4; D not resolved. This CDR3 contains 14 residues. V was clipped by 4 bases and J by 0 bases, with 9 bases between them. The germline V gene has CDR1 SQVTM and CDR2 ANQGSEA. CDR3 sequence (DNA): TGCAGCGTTGCAGGAGGAGCAACTAATGAAAAACTGTTTTTT. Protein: CSVAGGATNEKLFF.

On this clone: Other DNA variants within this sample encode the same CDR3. The DNA of the CDR3 is TGTGCCAGCAGTCGAGGGTCCTACGAGCAGTACTTC. Its protein product is CASSRGSYEQYF. The V call is TRBV28, the J call TRBJ2-7, with D perhaps TRBD2 (5 bases). V shed 5 bases and J shed 1 base, with 6 bases lying between them. The CDR3 is 12 amino acids. From germline, CDR1 is MDHEN and CDR2 SYDVKM.